The clone carrying this T cell receptor beta chain was observed at least ten times. The antigen is undetermined. This sample stems from a study of blood T cells in healthy people across ages. Study-level points and caveats: PBMCs were not sorted, which prevented a conclusive comparison of naive versus antigen-experienced cells.

PBMCs numbering at least 6.5 million were isolated per sample. With 0 bases clipped from V and 2 bases from J, the junction kept 4 bases outside the gene matches. The CDR3 loop spans 15 amino acids. Germline CDR1 is ENHRY and CDR2 is SYGVKD. A J-beta primer mix and a sample-barcoded 5' primer were used in a second PCR of about 7 to 12 cycles. Each CDR3 protein gets one entry after TCRdb re-called the 5' RACE reads with MiXCR. Among some 560,000 distinct CDR3 sequences listed, around 27% were seen once. These same data were also listed under a study on T cells of mothers and their children.

The chain links TRBV10-3 to TRBJ2-7; TRBD1 matches at 7 bases. Sequencing used blood. The TCR comes from a boy aged 2 to 10 in good health. The CDR3 DNA is TGTGCCATCAGTGAGTCGTCAGGGGGTCCCTACGAGCAGTACTTC. Protein: CAISESSGGPYEQYF.